Below, 28 T cell receptor beta chains from the same sample are listed, as sequenced in a study of T cells after yellow fever vaccination. Each CDR3 protein gets one entry after TCRdb re-called the 5' RACE reads with MiXCR. Counted here are fewer than 400,000 distinct CDR3 sequences, about 6.2% occurring once; the ten biggest clones make up 15%. Specimen: PBMCs, collected 5 days after the yellow fever booster vaccination. The receptors come from a man under 40 who received the YFV17D yellow fever vaccine.

The J gene is TRBJ2-1, the V gene TRBV9, with 7 bases fitting TRBD2. Trimming took 0 bases from V and 4 from J; bases not matched to a gene: 4. Germline CDR1 and CDR2: SGDLS and YYNGEE. The CDR3 is 15 residues long. CDR3 protein: CASSVAPREYNEQFF. The CDR3, as DNA: TGTGCCAGCAGCGTAGCCCCGCGGGAGTACAATGAGCAGTTCTTC.

The gene calls are TRBV12-3 or TRBV12-4 and TRBJ1-1; tentatively, D is TRBD1 (5 bases). CDR3 length: 17 residues. Between the trimmed V and J ends, which lost 3 bases and 2 bases, there was a span of 19 bases. CDR3 protein: CASSFGTERGLNTEAFF. In DNA form, the CDR3 reads TGTGCCAGCAGTTTCGGGACCGAACGGGGTTTAAACACTGAAGCTTTCTTT.

This clonotype was recorded at least ten times. This chain connects TRBV10-3 to TRBJ2-2; 9 nucleotides line up with TRBD1. CDR3 length equals 13 residues. The germline gives CDR1 ENHRY, CDR2 SYGVKD. V lost 8 bases to trimming and J lost 6 bases; unmatched junction nucleotides: 4. The CDR3, as DNA: TGTGCCATCGGGGGACAGGGTTCCGGGGAGCTGTTTTTT. It encodes CAIGGQGSGELFF.

This clonotype was observed at least ten times. This chain joins TRBV7-2 and TRBJ2-7; D gene unclear. Germline values: CDR1 SGHTA, CDR2 FQGNSA. Trimming cost V 4 bases and J 0 bases, with 7 bases left between them. CDR3 length: 13 amino acids. The CDR3 nucleotides read TGTGCCAGCAGCTACCCGGGCTCCTACGAGCAGTACTTC. This gives the protein CASSYPGSYEQYF.

The J gene is TRBJ2-7, the V gene TRBV20-1; D possibly corresponds to TRBD1 (5 bases). The V and J ends lost 2 bases and 5 bases respectively, with 7 bases between them. The CDR3 is 11 amino acids. Germline V CDR1 and CDR2: DFQATT, SNEGSKA (reference sequence). CDR3 nucleotides: TGCAGTGCTAGAAAGGGGAACGAGCAGTACTTC. Protein product: CSARKGNEQYF.

This chain joins TRBV5-6 and TRBJ2-7, with D maybe TRBD2 (5 bases). Germline V gene lookup returns CDR1 SGHDT and CDR2 YYEEEE. The V end lost 1 base, the J end lost 3 bases, and 14 bases lay between the germline ends. The CDR3 runs 15 residues. The CDR3 sequence is CASSLTQRGNYEQYF. The CDR3, as DNA: TGTGCCAGCAGCTTGACCCAGAGAGGGAACTACGAGCAGTACTTC.

V gene TRBV6-1 combines with J gene TRBJ2-5; D is uncertain. The V gene's germline CDR1 is MNHNS and CDR2 SASEGT. CDR3 length: 13 amino acids. V dropped 4 bases and J dropped 0 bases, with 6 bases sitting between them. In DNA form, the CDR3 reads TGTGCCAGCAGTGGAGTCAACCAAGAGACCCAGTACTTC. This translates into CASSGVNQETQYF.

A remark on this clonotype: One end of the junction is discordant with germline, which a read error may explain. The J gene is TRBJ1-2, the V gene TRBV19; tentative D call: TRBD1 (5 bases). In germline, CDR1 is LNHDA, CDR2 SQIVND (reference sequence). This CDR3 spans 12 amino acids. DNA for the CDR3: TGTGCCGGTAGGGGTGGTAACTATGGCTACACCTTC. It codes for CAGRGGNYGYTF. The full variable domain, with the rest looked up from reference TRBV19 and TRBJ1-2, is DGGITQSPKYLFRKEGQNVTLSCEQNLNHDAMYWYRQDPGQGLRLIYYSQIVNDFQKGDIAEGYSVSREKKESFPLTVTSAQKNPTAFYLCAGRGGNYGYTFGSGTRLTVV.

This clonotype occurred many times. The CDR3 sequence is CASTPGQGTFDYGYTF. The CDR3 DNA sequence: TGTGCCAGCACCCCAGGACAGGGAACCTTTGACTATGGCTACACCTTC. V and J are TRBV5-4 and TRBJ1-2; 8 bases align to TRBD1. Germline CDR1 is SGHNT and CDR2 is YYREEE (reference sequence). Germline trimming cut 6 bases from V and 3 bases from J; bases unmatched to any gene: 13. The CDR3 is 16 residues long.

As for this clonotype: This may arise from a read error, as a much more abundant clone is one base away. The rearrangement links TRBV7-2 to TRBJ2-5, with D possibly called TRBD1 or TRBD2 (5 bases each). This CDR3 contains 13 residues. Germline V lookup: CDR1 SGHTA, CDR2 FQGNSA. This CDR3 is CASSLTPKGTPYF. In DNA form, the CDR3 reads TGTGCCAGCAGCTTAACGCCTAAGGGGACCCCGTACTTC. The full variable domain, completed using reference TRBV7-2 and TRBJ2-5, is GAGVSQSPSNKVTEKGKDVELRCDPISGHTALYWYRQSLGQGLEFLIYFQGNSAPDKSGLPSDRFSAERTGGSVSTLTIQRTQQEDSAVYLCASSLTPKGTPYFGPGTRLLVL.

The V call is TRBV6-2 or TRBV6-3, the J call TRBJ2-3; the D gene is possibly TRBD2 (6 bases). The CDR3 length is 15 residues. The V end was cut by 8 bases, the J end by 4 bases, with 19 bases between. Looked up from germline, CDR1 is MNHEY and CDR2 is SVGEGT. The CDR3: CASVGLPGVADTQYF. The CDR3 coding sequence is TGTGCCAGCGTCGGCCTACCGGGAGTAGCAGATACGCAGTATTTT.

The CDR3 loop reads CSVVPLSRGHEQYF. CDR3 coding DNA: TGCAGCGTTGTTCCGCTTAGTAGGGGGCACGAGCAGTACTTC. The chain carries TRBV29-1 and TRBJ2-7, with 7 positions matching TRBD1. The CDR3 covers 14 residues. The germline CDR1 and CDR2 sequences are SQVTM and ANQGSEA. J gave up 5 bases and V 4 bases, and 11 bases lay outside the gene matches.

The chain carries TRBV20-1 and TRBJ2-7; D unclear. In germline, CDR1 is DFQATT, CDR2 SNEGSKA (reference sequence). V lost 6 bases and J 7 bases, leaving 19 bases between the germline ends. The CDR3 totals 13 residues. CDR3 sequence reads: CSAPKDPVGEQYF. In DNA form, the CDR3 reads TGCAGTGCCCCCAAGGACCCCGTAGGAGAGCAGTACTTC.

This clonotype was seen repeatedly, ten times or more. The chain couples TRBV7-2 to TRBJ2-2; 11 nucleotides align to TRBD1. The CDR3 extends over 16 amino acids. Germline CDR1 reads SGHTA; CDR2 reads FQGNSA. V lost 8 bases and J lost 6; bases outside the gene matches: 11. The CDR3 here is CASASAGTGGAGELFF. DNA of the CDR3: TGTGCCAGCGCCTCTGCGGGGACAGGGGGTGCCGGGGAGCTGTTTTTT.

The chain couples TRBV7-8 to TRBJ2-1, with TRBD2 identical over 9 bases. CDR3 length: 15 residues. Unmatched junction bases numbered 10, after V lost 3 bases and J lost 10 bases. The germline gives CDR1 SGHVS, CDR2 FQNEAQ. The CDR3: CASSLGTSYGGEQFF. DNA of the CDR3: TGTGCCAGCAGCTTGGGGACTAGCTACGGGGGGGAGCAGTTCTTC.

This sequence joins TRBV3-1 and TRBJ2-3; D gene ambiguous. The V end was cut by 1 base, the J end by 1 base, with 12 bases between. The length of the CDR3 is 16 residues. Per the germline V gene, CDR1 is LGHDT and CDR2 is YNNKEL (reference sequence). CDR3 nucleotide sequence: TGTGCCAGCAGCCAAGCTGCCCGACCCGGCACAGATACGCAGTATTTT. As protein: CASSQAARPGTDTQYF.

This clonotype has ten or more counts. The chain employs TRBV20-1 and TRBJ1-3; 7 bases fit TRBD1. Germline CDR1 and CDR2: DFQATT and SNEGSKA (reference sequence). The CDR3 runs to 13 residues. The V and J ends lost 6 bases and 2 bases, in that order; junction bases with no gene match: 4. The CDR3 sequence: CSATRGPGNTIYF. For the CDR3, the DNA is TGCAGTGCCACAAGGGGGCCTGGAAACACCATATATTTT.

At least ten counts were recorded for this clonotype. The V call is TRBV27, the J call TRBJ2-5; no clear D. Germline V gene lookup returns CDR1 MNHEY and CDR2 SMNVEV (reference sequence). The length of the CDR3 is 14 residues. V was cut by 4 bases and J by 5 bases, with 14 bases left in between. As DNA, the CDR3 is TGTGCCAGCAGTTCGTCGGAGTTTTTGGAGACCCAGTACTTC. It codes for CASSSSEFLETQYF.

This clonotype was seen only a few times. CDR3 sequence: CSARGGETYNEQFF. In DNA, the CDR3 is TGCAGTGCTAGGGGGGGAGAGACCTACAATGAGCAGTTCTTC. J is TRBJ2-1 and V is TRBV20-1; D might be TRBD2 (6 bases). Trimming took 3 bases from V and 2 from J, leaving 11 bases between them. Germline V gives CDR1 DFQATT, CDR2 SNEGSKA (reference sequence). This CDR3 has 14 residues.

This chain uses TRBV7-2 with TRBJ1-2; 9 nucleotides align to TRBD1. V dropped 6 bases and J dropped 6; count of bases not matched to a gene: 14. Germline V gene lookup returns CDR1 SGHTA and CDR2 FQGNSA. There are 16 residues in the CDR3. CDR3 amino acids: CASSFRPGQGIHGYTF. The CDR3 DNA sequence: TGTGCCAGCAGTTTCCGGCCGGGACAGGGAATCCATGGCTACACCTTC.

V usage is TRBV25-1 and J usage is TRBJ2-5; D gene uncertain. Looked up from germline, CDR1 is MGHDK and CDR2 is SYGVNS. The length of the CDR3 is 11 residues. V was cut by 7 bases and J by 4 bases, with 7 bases left in between. This CDR3 is CASNERETQYF. The CDR3 region has the DNA TGTGCCAGCAACGAGAGAGAGACCCAGTACTTC.

A few counts support this clonotype. The chain links TRBV14 to TRBJ2-3; TRBD2 is a possible D gene (5 bases). The CDR3 extends over 15 amino acids. V was cut by 0 bases and J by 4 bases, with 11 bases left in between. Germline CDR1 and CDR2: SGHDN and FVKESK. CDR3 sequence: CASSQDAGRPDTQYF. The CDR3 coding sequence is TGTGCCAGCAGCCAAGACGCGGGTCGGCCAGATACGCAGTATTTT.

The chain is built from TRBV5-4 and TRBJ2-3; 10 positions agree with TRBD2. V trimming: 5 bases; J trimming: 6 bases; junction bases outside the gene matches: 9. CDR3 size: 15 residues. Looked up from germline, CDR1 is SGHNT and CDR2 is YYREEE (reference sequence). The CDR3 DNA is TGTGCCAGCAGTAGTACTAGCGGGGTGGAGGATACGCAGTATTTT. Translating gives CASSSTSGVEDTQYF. Based on the CDR3 plus reference TRBV5-4 and TRBJ2-3, the full variable domain is ETGVTQSPTHLIKTRGQQVTLRCSSQSGHNTVSWYQQALGQGPQFIFQYYREEENGRGNFPPRFSGLQFPNYSSELNVNALELDDSALYLCASSSTSGVEDTQYFGPGTRLTVL.

This clonotype was seen a handful of times. This chain joins TRBV7-2 and TRBJ2-7; 8 bases align to TRBD2. Unmatched junction bases numbered 6, after V lost 5 bases and J lost 3 bases. Germline assignment: CDR1 SGHTA and CDR2 FQGNSA. CDR3 size: 14 residues. The CDR3 DNA reads as TGTGCCAGCAGCCCCTGGACTAGCAGCTACGAGCAGTACTTC. This translates into CASSPWTSSYEQYF.

This clonotype appeared many times. V is TRBV12-3 or TRBV12-4 and J is TRBJ2-2; D is unclear. The CDR3 length is 13 residues. V lost 6 bases and J lost 6, with 11 bases in between. DNA of the CDR3: TGTGCCAGCAGCCGAACGAATCCCGGGGAGCTGTTTTTT. It yields the protein CASSRTNPGELFF.

This clonotype was seen a few times. This CDR3 reads CASAAGTVDTGELFF. Written as DNA, the CDR3 is TGCGCCAGCGCAGCCGGGACAGTGGACACCGGGGAGCTGTTTTTT. The rearrangement joins TRBV5-1 to TRBJ2-2; 7 positions agree with TRBD1. Germline V gene lookup returns CDR1 SGHRS and CDR2 YFSETQ. This CDR3 is built from 15 residues. V lost 7 bases, J lost 3 bases, and 9 bases stayed unmatched.

The chain uses TRBV30 and TRBJ2-7, with TRBD2 matching 11 bases. V lost 2 bases, J lost 2 bases, and 5 bases stayed unmatched. The CDR3 spans 15 residues. Germline CDR1 reads GTSNPN; CDR2 reads SVGIG (reference sequence). In DNA, the CDR3 is TGTGCCTGGAGTTCCGGGACTAGCGGTACCTACGAGCAGTACTTC. This codes for CAWSSGTSGTYEQYF.

This clonotype was recorded many times. This chain links TRBV7-2 with TRBJ2-7, with 8 nucleotides matching TRBD2. CDR1 is SGHTA and CDR2 is FQGNSA in the germline V gene. This CDR3 is built from 17 residues. V trimming: 5 bases; J trimming: 4 bases; junction bases outside the gene matches: 16. The CDR3 region is CASSIRGGGGSPYEQYF. The CDR3 region has the DNA TGTGCCAGCAGCATCCGGGGGGGTGGGGGATCCCCTTACGAGCAGTACTTC.